This TCR beta chain was profiled in a study of shared clonotypes between healthy human individuals. For the study at large: Per donor, three plates held CD4 naive cells, three held CD4 memory, two held CD8 naive and one held CD8 memory.

Profiled with immunoSEQ multiplex PCR; TCRdb holds only in-frame clones, not every one. The sample holds roughly 2,000,000 clones, 85% to 95% seen once. Terminally differentiated effector memory CD45RA+ cells were excluded by CCR7 positive selection of CD45RO-negative cells. The CDR3 has 14 amino acids. The germline V gene has CDR1 MNHNY and CDR2 SVGAGI (reference sequence). The germline V and J ends were trimmed by 0 bases and 5 bases, with 11 bases remaining between them. The sequencing input was naive CD8+ T cells sorted from blood. This sequence was found in a man younger than 35 in good health. The rearrangement links TRBV6-6 to TRBJ2-7, with no clear D. CDR3 region: CASSYSKVADEQYF. CDR3 nucleotides: TGTGCCAGCAGTTACTCGAAGGTGGCAGACGAGCAGTACTTC.